The 17 T cell receptor beta chains below all came from one sample that was sequenced in a study of Graves' ophthalmopathy and Graves' hyperthyroidism. Using RNA transcripts, the TCR beta CDR3 regions were amplified. A first-round RT-PCR used HTBI primers, followed by a second-round multiplex PCR. A single record per CDR3 protein comes from TCRdb applying MiXCR to the multiplex PCR reads. The sample lists some 410,000 distinct CDR3 sequences, more than 20% occurring once. The sample comprised peripheral blood. Receptors were obtained from a woman under 30 with stable Graves' hyperthyroidism.

This chain links TRBV24-1 with TRBJ1-1; 7 bases fit TRBD1. With 5 bases clipped from V and 1 base from J, the junction kept 3 bases outside the gene matches. This CDR3 has 14 amino acids. The germline V gene has CDR1 KGHDR and CDR2 SFDVKD. Here the CDR3 reads CATSGTGQNTEAFF. The CDR3 DNA reads as TGTGCCACCAGTGGGACAGGACAGAACACTGAAGCTTTCTTT.

This chain uses TRBV18 with TRBJ2-7; possibly TRBD1 or TRBD2 for D (6 bases each). Trimming took off 1 base at V and 6 bases at J, with 16 bases between the two ends. This CDR3 has 15 amino acids. Germline loops: CDR1 KGHSH, CDR2 LQKENI. CDR3 region: CASSPQGGISLEQYF. DNA for the CDR3: TGTGCCAGCTCACCACAGGGGGGAATATCCCTCGAGCAGTACTTC.

The chain recombines TRBV12-3 or TRBV12-4 with TRBJ2-7, with 7 bases fitting TRBD2. Trimming at V came to 3 bases and at J to 3 bases, leaving 5 bases not matched to a gene. This CDR3 has 14 residues. The CDR3 region has the DNA TGTGCCAGCAGTTTCGGGACTATTCGCTACGAGCAGTACTTC. This sequence encodes CASSFGTIRYEQYF.

The J gene is TRBJ2-7, the V gene TRBV28; 8 nucleotides match TRBD2. This CDR3 region has 17 residues. V was pared by 3 bases and J by 4 bases, with 14 bases of the junction left unmatched. CDR1 is MDHEN and CDR2 is SYDVKM in the germline V gene. Here the CDR3 reads CASSLGLTSGGLYEQYF. CDR3 bases: TGTGCCAGCAGTTTGGGGTTGACATCGGGAGGGTTATACGAGCAGTACTTC.

This rearrangement joins TRBV12-3 or TRBV12-4 to TRBJ1-2, with D possibly TRBD1 on 5 matching bases. The V gene lost 3 bases and the J gene lost 6 bases, with 14 bases spanning the gap. The CDR3 spans 14 residues. Here the CDR3 DNA reads TGTGCCAGCAGTTTGGTTCAGGGAGGGCATGGCTACACCTTC. Amino acid sequence: CASSLVQGGHGYTF.

This clonotype was seen many times. The rearrangement links TRBV12-3 or TRBV12-4 to TRBJ2-5; 9 bases match TRBD2. CDR3 length: 14 amino acids. The J segment lost 5 bases and the V segment lost 4 bases, leaving 5 bases of the junction unmatched. CDR3 sequence reads: CASSWGLAMETQYF. The DNA of the CDR3 is TGTGCCAGCAGTTGGGGACTAGCCATGGAGACCCAGTACTTC.

V and J are TRBV19 and TRBJ1-5, with a possible D match to TRBD1 (6 bases). Germline V gene data show CDR1 as LNHDA and CDR2 as SQIVND (reference sequence). This CDR3 has 15 amino acids. V lost 5 bases to trimming and J lost 3 bases, with 14 bases between them. CDR3 in DNA: TGTGCCAGTAGTCCCATCCGGGACACCAATCAGCCCCAGCATTTT. Protein product: CASSPIRDTNQPQHF.

This sequence joins TRBV2 and TRBJ2-7, with 7 bases lining up with TRBD2. Germline CDR1 and CDR2: SNHLY and FYNNEI. The CDR3 has 14 amino acids. V lost 10 bases and J lost 4; bases outside the gene matches: 13. DNA for the CDR3: TGTGCCACCGAGAAGGGAGGGGCAGATTACGAGCAGTACTTC. Protein product: CATEKGGADYEQYF. Full variable domain (remainder filled in from reference TRBV2 and TRBJ2-7): EPEVTQTPSHQVTQMGQEVILRCVPISNHLYFYWYRQILGQKVEFLVSFYNNEISEKSEIFDDQFSVERPDGSNFTLKIRSTKLEDSAMYFCATEKGGADYEQYFGPGTRLTVT.

This clonotype was recorded many times. The V and J genes are TRBV20-1 and TRBJ2-7, with TRBD2 identical over 8 bases. The germline V gene encodes CDR1 DFQATT and CDR2 SNEGSKA (reference sequence). V shed 4 bases, J shed 7 bases, and the junction held 12 bases outside the gene matches. This CDR3 has 14 residues. The CDR3 nucleotides read TGCAGTGCTAAGTTAGCGGGATCCGGAGGAGAGCAGTACTTC. It is translated as CSAKLAGSGGEQYF.

The V gene is TRBV2, the J gene TRBJ1-1, with a possible D match to TRBD1 (5 bases). Germline V gives CDR1 SNHLY, CDR2 FYNNEI. With 4 bases removed from V and 11 bases from J, the gap between germline ends came to 17 bases. This CDR3 region has 13 residues. This chain's CDR3 is CASSAGPTPWAFF. CDR3 bases: TGTGCCAGCAGTGCGGGACCCACACCATGGGCTTTCTTT.

The gene calls are TRBV29-1 and TRBJ2-5, with D uncertain. CDR3 length: 11 amino acids. Germline assignment: CDR1 SQVTM and CDR2 ANQGSEA. The CDR3 loop reads CSVAVQETQYF. As DNA, the CDR3 is TGCAGTGTGGCGGTCCAAGAGACCCAGTACTTC.

This chain connects TRBV11-2 to TRBJ2-5; D possibly corresponds to TRBD2 (5 bases). The V and J ends lost 5 bases and 2 bases respectively, with 18 bases between them. This CDR3 has 16 residues. CDR1 is SGHAT and CDR2 is FQNNGV in the germline V gene. CDR3 coding DNA: TGTGCCAGCAGCCCCCCGGGATTTAGTATTCAAGAGACCCAGTACTTC. This gives the protein CASSPPGFSIQETQYF.

This sequence joins TRBV6-1 and TRBJ2-5; TRBD1 might be the D (5 bases). V was trimmed by 4 bases and J by 6 bases, leaving 15 bases between them. Germline CDR1 MNHNS, CDR2 SASEGT. The length of the CDR3 is 14 residues. This CDR3 reads CASSARQPLKTQYF. The CDR3 DNA sequence: TGTGCCAGCAGTGCTCGACAGCCACTTAAGACCCAGTACTTC.

The gene calls are TRBV12-3 or TRBV12-4 and TRBJ1-2, with D possibly being TRBD1 (6 bases). V lost 7 bases to trimming and J lost 4 bases, with 22 bases between them. The CDR3 has 16 amino acids. CDR3 protein: CASTGGVNPGAYGYTF. CDR3 sequence (DNA): TGTGCCAGCACCGGGGGGGTCAACCCAGGGGCCTATGGCTACACCTTC.

The rearrangement joins TRBV12-3 or TRBV12-4 to TRBJ2-7; D is possibly TRBD1 or TRBD2 (5 bases each). Trimming removed 6 bases at V and 6 bases at J, with 12 bases between. This CDR3 is built from 12 residues. CDR3 DNA sequence: TGTGCCAGCAGGCGAGGGGATCGCGAGCAGTACTTC. It translates to CASRRGDREQYF.

This clonotype came up many times. The J gene is TRBJ2-5, the V gene TRBV6-1; possible D gene TRBD1, 5 bases. Germline-derived CDR1 and CDR2 are MNHNS and SASEGT. V lost 4 bases to trimming and J lost 2 bases, with 14 bases between them. The CDR3 contains 15 residues. The CDR3 region is CASSVMAGNQETQYF. CDR3 nucleotide sequence: TGTGCCAGCAGTGTAATGGCAGGGAATCAAGAGACCCAGTACTTC.

This clonotype was picked up a small number of times. One end of the junction is discordant with germline, which a read error may explain. The CDR3 here is CASTVGDIYEQYF. CDR3 in DNA: TGTGCCAGCACCGTAGGGGACATCTACGAGCAGTACTTC. The chain is built from TRBV9 and TRBJ2-7; TRBD1 is a possible D gene (6 bases). The CDR3 is made up of 13 amino acids. Per the germline V gene, CDR1 is SGDLS and CDR2 is YYNGEE.